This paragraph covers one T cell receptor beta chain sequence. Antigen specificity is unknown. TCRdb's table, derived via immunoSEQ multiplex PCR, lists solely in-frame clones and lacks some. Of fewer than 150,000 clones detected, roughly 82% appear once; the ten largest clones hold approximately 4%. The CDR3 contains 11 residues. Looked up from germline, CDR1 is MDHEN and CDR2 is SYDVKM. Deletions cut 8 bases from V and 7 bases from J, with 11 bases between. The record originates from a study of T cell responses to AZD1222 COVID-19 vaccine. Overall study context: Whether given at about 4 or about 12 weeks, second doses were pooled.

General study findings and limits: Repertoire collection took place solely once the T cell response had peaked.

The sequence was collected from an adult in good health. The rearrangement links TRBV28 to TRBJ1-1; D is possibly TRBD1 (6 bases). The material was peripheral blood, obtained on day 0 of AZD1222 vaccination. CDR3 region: CASQGQNEAFF. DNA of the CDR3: TGTGCCAGCCAGGGGCAGAATGAAGCTTTCTTT.